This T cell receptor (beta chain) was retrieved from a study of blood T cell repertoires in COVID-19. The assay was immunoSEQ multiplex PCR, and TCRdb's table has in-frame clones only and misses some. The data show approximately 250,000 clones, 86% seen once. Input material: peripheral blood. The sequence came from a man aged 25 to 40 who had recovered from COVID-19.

The CDR3, as DNA: TGTGCCAGCAGCCCCGGGGGGGGACAGGGTTTGCCCCTCTCCTACGAGCAGTACTTC. Its translation is CASSPGGGQGLPLSYEQYF. This chain uses TRBV7-9 with TRBJ2-7; D is possibly TRBD1 (9 bases). The length of the CDR3 is 19 residues. V was clipped by 5 bases and J by 0 bases, with 26 bases between them. Germline CDR1 SEHNR, CDR2 FQNEAQ (reference sequence).